This T cell receptor beta chain was obtained from a study of OX40 agonist ivuxolimab in advanced cancers. Germline loops: CDR1 SGHDT, CDR2 YYEEEE. Trimming cost V 3 bases and J 6 bases, with 13 bases left between them. This CDR3 comprises 15 residues. This clone was observed a single time. Sequenced by immunoSEQ multiplex PCR; TCRdb stores in-frame clones only, minus some. The sample has some 66,000 clones; 70% to 90% are singletons. The chain combines TRBV5-6 with TRBJ1-6; a weak D match, TRBD1 (6 bases). The origin of this receptor is an adult with an advanced solid tumor such as melanoma, head and neck, liver or kidney cancer. The sample consisted of CD4+ or CD8+ T cells sorted from blood, taken in a trial of the OX40 agonist ivuxolimab. DNA of the CDR3: TGTGCCAGCAGCTCTCCCGGGACATCTAATTCACCCCTCCACTTT. This codes for CASSSPGTSNSPLHF.